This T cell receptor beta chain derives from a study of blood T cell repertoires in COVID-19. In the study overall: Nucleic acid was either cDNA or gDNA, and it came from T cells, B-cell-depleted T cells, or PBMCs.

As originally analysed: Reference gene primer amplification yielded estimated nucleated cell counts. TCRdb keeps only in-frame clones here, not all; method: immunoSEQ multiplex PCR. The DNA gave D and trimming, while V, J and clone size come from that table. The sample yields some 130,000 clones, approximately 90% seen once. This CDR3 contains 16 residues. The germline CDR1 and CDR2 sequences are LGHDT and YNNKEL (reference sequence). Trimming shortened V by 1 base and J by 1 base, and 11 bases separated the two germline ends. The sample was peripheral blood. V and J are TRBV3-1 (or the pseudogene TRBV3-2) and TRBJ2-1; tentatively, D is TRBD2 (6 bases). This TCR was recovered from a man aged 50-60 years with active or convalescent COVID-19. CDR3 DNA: TGTGCCAGCAGCCAAGGGCTAGCGCCTTCCTACAATGAGCAGTTCTTC. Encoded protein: CASSQGLAPSYNEQFF.